These 10 T cell receptor beta chains originate from one sample sequenced in a study of blood T cell repertoires in COVID-19. This table comes from immunoSEQ multiplex PCR, and its TCRdb copy is limited to in-frame clones, with some not included. The table has about 120,000 clones, about nine tenths seen once. Sequenced material: peripheral blood. These receptors were collected from a human donor with active COVID-19. The donor label of this sample is uncertain.

The chain couples TRBV2 to TRBJ1-3; maybe TRBD1 (5 bases). Germline V CDR1 and CDR2: SNHLY, FYNNEI. This CDR3 has 16 amino acids. The ends were cut back, 6 bases at V and 4 bases at J, with 19 bases in the middle. The CDR3 is CASSKWGGTGGNTIYF. The CDR3 DNA follows: TGTGCCAGCAGCAAGTGGGGAGGGACTGGCGGAAACACCATATATTTT.

The genes are TRBV27 and TRBJ2-7; 11 positions match TRBD1. This CDR3 contains 14 residues. V gave up 2 bases and J gave up 7 bases; unmatched junction bases: 4. The germline V gene has CDR1 MNHEY and CDR2 SMNVEV (reference sequence). The CDR3 coding sequence is TGTGCCAGCAGTTTAGGGACAGGGGGATGGGAGCAGTACTTC. Its translation is CASSLGTGGWEQYF.

This CDR3 reads CASSSGLAGSGANVLTF. The CDR3 DNA reads as TGTGCCAGCAGTTCCGGACTAGCGGGGTCTGGGGCCAACGTCCTGACTTTC. J is TRBJ2-6 and V is TRBV28, with 12 bases matching TRBD2. This CDR3 spans 17 amino acids. Germline V lookup: CDR1 MDHEN, CDR2 SYDVKM. V lost 4 bases and J lost 1; bases outside the gene matches: 2.

This chain connects TRBV6-6 to TRBJ2-7; 11 bases map to TRBD2. The CDR3 contains 16 residues. Looked up from germline, CDR1 is MNHNY and CDR2 is SVGAGI (reference sequence). V lost 0 bases and J lost 3; bases outside the gene matches: 4. Here the CDR3 reads CASSYSLAGGSYEQYF. The CDR3 coding sequence is TGTGCCAGCAGTTACTCCCTAGCGGGGGGTAGCTACGAGCAGTACTTC.

V is TRBV5-1 and J is TRBJ2-2; 12 nucleotides align to TRBD2. V was pared by 5 bases and J by 0 bases, with 8 bases of the junction left unmatched. This CDR3 contains 18 residues. The germline V gene has CDR1 SGHRS and CDR2 YFSETQ. The CDR3 region is CASRATSGGSANTGELFF. Here the CDR3 DNA reads TGCGCCAGCAGAGCTACTAGCGGGGGGTCTGCGAACACCGGGGAGCTGTTTTTT.

V is TRBV27 and J is TRBJ2-4; TRBD1 agrees at 11 bases. Germline assignment: CDR1 MNHEY and CDR2 SMNVEV (reference sequence). This CDR3 contains 15 residues. Trimming removed 5 bases from V and 7 bases from J; junction bases left unmatched: 7. The CDR3 DNA sequence: TGTGCCAGCAGTCCGGACAGGGGGCTTGGGAACATTCAGTACTTC. This translates into CASSPDRGLGNIQYF.

This clone came up once. The rearrangement joins TRBV6-6 to TRBJ1-1; D may be TRBD1 (5 bases). The ends were cut back, 2 bases at V and 4 bases at J, with 14 bases in the middle. The CDR3 has 15 residues. Germline V gives CDR1 MNHNY, CDR2 SVGAGI (reference sequence). CDR3 region: CASSYPAGLGTEAFF. CDR3 coding DNA: TGTGCCAGCAGTTACCCGGCAGGGTTGGGCACTGAAGCTTTCTTT.

This clone was seen just once. The gene calls are TRBV3-1 (or the pseudogene TRBV3-2) and TRBJ1-1; 8 bases fit TRBD1. Germline V gene lookup returns CDR1 LGHDT and CDR2 YNNKEL (reference sequence). This CDR3 has 17 residues. The V gene end was trimmed by 1 base and the J gene end by 2 bases; junction bases not matched to a gene: 9. The CDR3 spells CASSQADRGPTNTEAFF. The CDR3 DNA reads TGTGCCAGCAGCCAAGCCGACAGGGGACCTACAAACACTGAAGCTTTCTTT.

The sample holds one count of this clone. This chain joins TRBV12-3 or TRBV12-4 and TRBJ1-3; D is unresolved. CDR3 size: 10 residues. Trimming took 3 bases from V and 11 from J, leaving 5 bases between them. The CDR3 sequence: CASSLSAIYF. CDR3 DNA: TGTGCCAGCAGTTTGTCCGCCATATATTTT.

This clone was counted once. V is TRBV21-1 and J is TRBJ2-3; whether TRBD2, the table's D call, matches the DNA was not checked. TRBV21-1 is noted as a pseudogene. CDR3 length: 18 amino acids. CDR3 residues: CASSKLTPPRRDTDTQYF. The CDR3 DNA reads TGTGCCAGCAGCAAATTAACCCCCCCTCGGCGGGACACAGATACGCAGTATTTT.